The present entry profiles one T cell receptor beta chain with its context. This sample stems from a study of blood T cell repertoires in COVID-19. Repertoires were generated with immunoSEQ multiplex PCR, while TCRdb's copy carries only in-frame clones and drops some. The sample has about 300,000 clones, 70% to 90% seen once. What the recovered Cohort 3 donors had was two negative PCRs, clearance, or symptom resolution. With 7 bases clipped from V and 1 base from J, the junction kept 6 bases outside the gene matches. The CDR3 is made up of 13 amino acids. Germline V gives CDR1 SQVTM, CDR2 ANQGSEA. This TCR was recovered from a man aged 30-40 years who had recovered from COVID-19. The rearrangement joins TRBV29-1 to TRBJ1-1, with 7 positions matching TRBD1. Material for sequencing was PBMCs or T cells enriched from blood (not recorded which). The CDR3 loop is CSAARQGNTEAFF. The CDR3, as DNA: TGCAGCGCCGCCAGACAGGGGAACACTGAAGCTTTCTTT.